What follows describes a single TCR beta chain. Amplification targeted TCR beta CDR3 regions from RNA transcripts. RT-PCR in the first round (using the HTBI primer set) targeted the TCR CDR3. TCRdb independently ran MiXCR on the multiplex PCR reads; one entry per CDR3 protein. The repertoire holds 800,000 or so distinct CDR3 sequences, 38% seen once, with roughly 8.3% in the top ten. This entry is derived from a study of T cells in Graves' hyperthyroidism and ophthalmopathy. This CDR3 has 14 residues. V lost 0 bases and J 9 bases, leaving 9 bases between the germline ends. The germline CDR1 and CDR2 sequences are LGHDT and YNNKEL (reference sequence).

This clonotype was obtained from a man aged 18 to 30 with Graves' hyperthyroidism. Sequenced material: blood. The rearrangement links TRBV3-1 to TRBJ1-6, with D uncertain. The CDR3 DNA follows: TGTGCCAGCAGCCAAGAGATCAGGACTTCACCCCTCCACTTT. Translation gives CASSQEIRTSPLHF.